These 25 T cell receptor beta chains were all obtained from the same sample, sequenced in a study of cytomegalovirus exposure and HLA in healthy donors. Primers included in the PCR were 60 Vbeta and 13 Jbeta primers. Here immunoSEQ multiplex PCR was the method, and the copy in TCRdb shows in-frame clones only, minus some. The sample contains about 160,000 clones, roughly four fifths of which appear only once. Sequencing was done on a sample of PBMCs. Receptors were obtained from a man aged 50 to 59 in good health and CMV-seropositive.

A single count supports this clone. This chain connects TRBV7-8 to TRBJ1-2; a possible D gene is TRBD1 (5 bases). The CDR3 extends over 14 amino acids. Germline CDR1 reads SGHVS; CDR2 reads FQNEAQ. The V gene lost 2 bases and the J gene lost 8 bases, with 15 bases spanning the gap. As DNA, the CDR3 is TGTGCCAGCAGCTTAAGAGCCGGGACTAACGGCTACACCTTC. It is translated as CASSLRAGTNGYTF.

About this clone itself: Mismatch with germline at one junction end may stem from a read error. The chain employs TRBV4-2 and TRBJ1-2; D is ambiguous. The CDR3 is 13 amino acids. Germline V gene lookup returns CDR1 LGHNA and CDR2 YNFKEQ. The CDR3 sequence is CASSQDLQLAPQF. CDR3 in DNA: TGTGCCAGCAGCCAAGATCTCCAGTTAGCCCCTCAATTC.

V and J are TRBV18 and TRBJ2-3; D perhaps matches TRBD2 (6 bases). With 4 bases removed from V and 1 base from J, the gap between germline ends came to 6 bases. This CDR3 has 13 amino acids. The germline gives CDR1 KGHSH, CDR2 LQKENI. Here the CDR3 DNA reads TGTGCCAGCTCACGGGGGGGCACAGATACGCAGTATTTT. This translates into CASSRGGTDTQYF. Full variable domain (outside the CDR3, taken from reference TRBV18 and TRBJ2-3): NAGVMQNPRHLVRRRGQEARLRCSPMKGHSHVYWYRQLPEEGLKFMVYLQKENIIDESGMPKERFSAEFPKEGPSILRIQQVVRGDSAAYFCASSRGGTDTQYFGPGTRLTVL.

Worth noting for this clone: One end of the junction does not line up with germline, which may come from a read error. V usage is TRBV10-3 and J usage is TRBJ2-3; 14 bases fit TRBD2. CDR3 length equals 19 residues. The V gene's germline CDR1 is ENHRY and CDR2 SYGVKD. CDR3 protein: CAISESWTSGRSDTGTQYF. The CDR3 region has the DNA TGTGCCATCAGTGAGTCCTGGACTAGCGGGAGGTCGGACACAGGTACGCAGTATTTT.

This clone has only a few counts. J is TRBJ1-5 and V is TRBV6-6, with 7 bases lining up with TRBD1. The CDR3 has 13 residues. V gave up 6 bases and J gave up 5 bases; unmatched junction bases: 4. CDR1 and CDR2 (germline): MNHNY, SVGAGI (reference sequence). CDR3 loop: CASRDRFDQPQHF. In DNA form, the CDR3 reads TGTGCCAGCAGGGACAGGTTTGATCAGCCCCAGCATTTT.

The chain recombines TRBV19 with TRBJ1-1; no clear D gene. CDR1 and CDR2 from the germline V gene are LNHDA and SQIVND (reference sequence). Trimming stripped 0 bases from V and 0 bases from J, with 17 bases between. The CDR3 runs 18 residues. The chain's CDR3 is CASSIDRQALGVNTEAFF. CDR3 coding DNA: TGTGCCAGTAGTATAGATCGGCAGGCTCTTGGCGTGAACACTGAAGCTTTCTTT.

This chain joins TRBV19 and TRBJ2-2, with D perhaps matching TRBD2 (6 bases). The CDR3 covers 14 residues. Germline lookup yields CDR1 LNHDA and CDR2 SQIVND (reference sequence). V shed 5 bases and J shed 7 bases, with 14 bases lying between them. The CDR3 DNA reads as TGTGCCAGTAGTTTCGGCGGGGAGGTCGGGGAGCTGTTTTTT. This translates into CASSFGGEVGELFF.

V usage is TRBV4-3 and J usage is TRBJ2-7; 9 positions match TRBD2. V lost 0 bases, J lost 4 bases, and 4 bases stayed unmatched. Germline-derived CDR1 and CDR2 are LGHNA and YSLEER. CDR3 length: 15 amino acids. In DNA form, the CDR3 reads TGCGCCAGCAGCCAAGATGGCGGGAGGGTATACGAGCAGTACTTC. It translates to CASSQDGGRVYEQYF.

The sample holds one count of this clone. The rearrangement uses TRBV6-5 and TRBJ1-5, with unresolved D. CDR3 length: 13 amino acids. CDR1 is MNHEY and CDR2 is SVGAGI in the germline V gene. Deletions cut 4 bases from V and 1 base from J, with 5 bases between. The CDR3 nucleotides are TGTGCCAGCAGTTTTAAAAGCAATCAGCCCCAGCATTTT. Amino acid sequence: CASSFKSNQPQHF.

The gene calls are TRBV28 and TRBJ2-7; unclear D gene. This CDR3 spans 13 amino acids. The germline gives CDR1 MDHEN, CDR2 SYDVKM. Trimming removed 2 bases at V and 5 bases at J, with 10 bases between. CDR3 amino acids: CASSLHTKNEQYF. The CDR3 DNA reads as TGTGCCAGCAGTTTACATACAAAGAACGAGCAGTACTTC.

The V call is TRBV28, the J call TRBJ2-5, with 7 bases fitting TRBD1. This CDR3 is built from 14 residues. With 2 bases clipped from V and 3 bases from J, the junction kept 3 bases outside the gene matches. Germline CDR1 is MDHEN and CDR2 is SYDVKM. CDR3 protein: CASSLQQGEETQYF. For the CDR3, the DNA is TGTGCCAGCAGTTTACAGCAGGGGGAAGAGACCCAGTACTTC.

In nucleotides, the CDR3 is TGTGCCAGCAGACGAACGGGTTTCCTCTACGAGCAGTACTTC. Translation gives CASRRTGFLYEQYF. The rearrangement links TRBV6-5 to TRBJ2-7, with D unclear. Per germline, CDR1 MNHEY and CDR2 SVGAGI. Between the trimmed V and J ends, which lost 6 bases and 3 bases, there was a span of 15 bases. This CDR3 comprises 14 residues.

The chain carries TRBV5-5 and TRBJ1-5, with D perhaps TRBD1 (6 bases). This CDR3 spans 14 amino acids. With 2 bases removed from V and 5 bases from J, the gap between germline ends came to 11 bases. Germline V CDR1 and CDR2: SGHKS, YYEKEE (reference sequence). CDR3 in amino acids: CASSFGGVDQPQHF. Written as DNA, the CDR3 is TGTGCCAGCAGCTTTGGGGGCGTCGATCAGCCCCAGCATTTT.

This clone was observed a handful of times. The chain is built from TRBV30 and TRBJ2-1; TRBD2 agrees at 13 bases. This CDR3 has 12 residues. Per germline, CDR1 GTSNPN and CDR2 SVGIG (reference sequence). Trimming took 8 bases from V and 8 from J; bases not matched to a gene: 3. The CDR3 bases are TGTGCCATTGGACTAGCGGGGGATGAGCAGTTCTTC. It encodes CAIGLAGDEQFF.

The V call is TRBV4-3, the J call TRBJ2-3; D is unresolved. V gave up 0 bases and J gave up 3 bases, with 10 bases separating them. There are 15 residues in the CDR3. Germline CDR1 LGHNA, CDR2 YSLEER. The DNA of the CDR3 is TGCGCCAGCAGCCAAGATTCCGACAAAACAGATACGCAGTATTTT. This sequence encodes CASSQDSDKTDTQYF.

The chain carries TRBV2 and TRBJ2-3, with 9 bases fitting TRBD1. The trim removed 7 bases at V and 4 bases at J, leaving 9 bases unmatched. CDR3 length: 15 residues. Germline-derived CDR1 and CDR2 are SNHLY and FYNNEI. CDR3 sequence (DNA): TGTGCCAGCACGTTTACAGGGGGCATCGCAGATACGCAGTATTTT. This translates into CASTFTGGIADTQYF.

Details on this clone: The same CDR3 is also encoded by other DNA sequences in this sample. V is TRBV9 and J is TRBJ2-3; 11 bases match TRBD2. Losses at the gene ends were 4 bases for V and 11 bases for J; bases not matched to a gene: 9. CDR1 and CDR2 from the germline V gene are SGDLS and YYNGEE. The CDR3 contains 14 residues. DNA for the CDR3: TGTGCCAGCAGCCCCCGAATGACTAGCGGGGAGCAGTATTTT. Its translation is CASSPRMTSGEQYF. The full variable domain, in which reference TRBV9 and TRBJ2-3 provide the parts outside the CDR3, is DSGVTQTPKHLITATGQRVTLRCSPRSGDLSVYWYQQSLDQGLQFLIQYYNGEERAKGNILERFSAQQFPDLHSELNLSSLELGDSALYFCASSPRMTSGEQYFGPGTRLTVL.

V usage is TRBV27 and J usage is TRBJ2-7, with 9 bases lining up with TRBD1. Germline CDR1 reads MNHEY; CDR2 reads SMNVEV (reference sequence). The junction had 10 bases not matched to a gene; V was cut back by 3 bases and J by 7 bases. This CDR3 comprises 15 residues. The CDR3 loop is CASSLAGTGSYEQYF. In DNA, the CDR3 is TGTGCCAGCAGTTTGGCCGGGACAGGGTCGTATGAGCAGTACTTC.

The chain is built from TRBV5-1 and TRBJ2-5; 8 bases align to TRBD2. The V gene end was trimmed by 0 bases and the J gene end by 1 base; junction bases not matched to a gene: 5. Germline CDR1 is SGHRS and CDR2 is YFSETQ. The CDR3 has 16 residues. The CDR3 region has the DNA TGCGCCAGCAGCTTGGAGGCTAGCGGGCCCCAAGAGACCCAGTACTTC. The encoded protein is CASSLEASGPQETQYF.

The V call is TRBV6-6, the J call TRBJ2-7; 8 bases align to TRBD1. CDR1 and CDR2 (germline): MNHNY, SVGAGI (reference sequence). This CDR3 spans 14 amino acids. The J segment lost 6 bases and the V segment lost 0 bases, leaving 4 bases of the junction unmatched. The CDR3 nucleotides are TGTGCCAGCAGTTACTCTCAGGGGGCAGGCGAGCAGTACTTC. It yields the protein CASSYSQGAGEQYF.

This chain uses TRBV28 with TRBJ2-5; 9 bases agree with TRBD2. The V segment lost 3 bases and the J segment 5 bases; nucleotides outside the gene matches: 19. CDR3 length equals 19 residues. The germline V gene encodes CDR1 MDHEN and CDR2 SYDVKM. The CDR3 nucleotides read TGTGCCAGCAGTTTGGCCCTAGGGATAGCGGGGGCGTTAGGGGAGACCCAGTACTTC. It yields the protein CASSLALGIAGALGETQYF.

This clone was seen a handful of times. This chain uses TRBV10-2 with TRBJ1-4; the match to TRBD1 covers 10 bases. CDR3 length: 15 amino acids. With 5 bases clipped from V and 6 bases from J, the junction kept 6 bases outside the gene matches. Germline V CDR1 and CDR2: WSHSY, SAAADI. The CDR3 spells CASSLTGTGDEKLFF. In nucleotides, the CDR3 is TGCGCCAGCAGTCTGACCGGGACAGGGGATGAAAAACTGTTTTTT.

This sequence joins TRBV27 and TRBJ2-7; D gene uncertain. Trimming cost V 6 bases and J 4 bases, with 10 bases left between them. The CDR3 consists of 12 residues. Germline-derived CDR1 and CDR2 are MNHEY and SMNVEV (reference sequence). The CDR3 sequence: CASRNNIYEQYF. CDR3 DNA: TGTGCCAGCAGGAACAATATTTACGAGCAGTACTTC.

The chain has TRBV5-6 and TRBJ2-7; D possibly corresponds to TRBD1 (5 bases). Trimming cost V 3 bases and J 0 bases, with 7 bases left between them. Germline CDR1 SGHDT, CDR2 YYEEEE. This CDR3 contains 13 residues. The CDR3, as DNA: TGTGCCAGCAGCTGGACATCCTCCTACGAGCAGTACTTC. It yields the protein CASSWTSSYEQYF.

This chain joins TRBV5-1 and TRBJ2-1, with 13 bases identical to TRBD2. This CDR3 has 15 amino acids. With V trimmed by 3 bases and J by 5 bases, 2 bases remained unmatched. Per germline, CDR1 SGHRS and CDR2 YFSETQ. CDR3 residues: CASSWGLAGNNEQFF. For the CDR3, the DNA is TGCGCCAGCAGCTGGGGACTAGCGGGGAACAATGAGCAGTTCTTC.